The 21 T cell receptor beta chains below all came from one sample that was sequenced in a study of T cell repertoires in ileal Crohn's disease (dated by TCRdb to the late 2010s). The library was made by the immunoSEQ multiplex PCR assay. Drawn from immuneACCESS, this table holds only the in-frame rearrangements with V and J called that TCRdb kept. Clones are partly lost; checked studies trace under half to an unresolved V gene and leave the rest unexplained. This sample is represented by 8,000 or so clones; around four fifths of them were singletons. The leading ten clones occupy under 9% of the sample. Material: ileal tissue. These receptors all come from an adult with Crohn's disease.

The CDR3 DNA follows: TGTGCCAGCAGCTTAGGTGACTTTAATTCACCCCTCCACTTT. Translating it yields CASSLGDFNSPLHF. The chain is built from TRBV7-8 and TRBJ1-6; D remains unclear. CDR3 size: 14 residues. The V and J ends lost 1 base and 6 bases respectively, with 7 bases between them. CDR1 SGHVS and CDR2 FQNEAQ come from the germline V gene.

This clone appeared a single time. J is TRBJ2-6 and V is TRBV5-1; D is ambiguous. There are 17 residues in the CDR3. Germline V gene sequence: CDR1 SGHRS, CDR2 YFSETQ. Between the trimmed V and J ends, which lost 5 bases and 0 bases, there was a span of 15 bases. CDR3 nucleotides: TGCGCCAGCAGTACAGCCACCAGCCTCTCTGGGGCCAACGTCCTGACTTTC. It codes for CASSTATSLSGANVLTF. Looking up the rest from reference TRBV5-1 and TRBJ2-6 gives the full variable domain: KAGVTQTPRYLIKTRGQQVTLSCSPISGHRSVSWYQQTPGQGLQFLFEYFSETQRNKGNFPGRFSGRQFSNSRSEMNVSTLELGDSALYLCASSTATSLSGANVLTFGAGSRLTVL.

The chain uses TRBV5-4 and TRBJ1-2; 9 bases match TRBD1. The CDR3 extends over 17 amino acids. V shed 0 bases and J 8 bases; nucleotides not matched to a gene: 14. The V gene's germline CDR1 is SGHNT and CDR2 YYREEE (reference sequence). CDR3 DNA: TGTGCCAGCAGCTTGGCCTACGGCGGGACAGGGTCGAGGGGCTACACCTTC. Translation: CASSLAYGGTGSRGYTF.

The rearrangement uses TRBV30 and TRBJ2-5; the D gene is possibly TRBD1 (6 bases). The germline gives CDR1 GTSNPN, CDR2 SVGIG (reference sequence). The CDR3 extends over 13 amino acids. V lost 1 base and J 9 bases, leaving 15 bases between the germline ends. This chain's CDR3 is CAWSDSSAGAQYF. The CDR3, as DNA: TGTGCCTGGAGTGATTCTAGTGCAGGGGCCCAGTACTTC.

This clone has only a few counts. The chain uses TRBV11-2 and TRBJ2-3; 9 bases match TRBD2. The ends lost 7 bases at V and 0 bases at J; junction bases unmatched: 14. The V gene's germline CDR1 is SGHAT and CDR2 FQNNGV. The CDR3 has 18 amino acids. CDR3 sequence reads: CASTVTSGRGVSTDTQYF. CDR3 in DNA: TGTGCCAGCACCGTGACTAGCGGAAGAGGGGTTAGCACAGATACGCAGTATTTT.

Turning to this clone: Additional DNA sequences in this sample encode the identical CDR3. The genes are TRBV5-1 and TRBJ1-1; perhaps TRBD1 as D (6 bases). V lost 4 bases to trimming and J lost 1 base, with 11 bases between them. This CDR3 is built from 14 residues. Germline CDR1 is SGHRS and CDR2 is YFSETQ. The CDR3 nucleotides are TGCGCCAGCAGCGCGGCAGGGGCGAACACTGAAGCTTTCTTT. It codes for CASSAAGANTEAFF.

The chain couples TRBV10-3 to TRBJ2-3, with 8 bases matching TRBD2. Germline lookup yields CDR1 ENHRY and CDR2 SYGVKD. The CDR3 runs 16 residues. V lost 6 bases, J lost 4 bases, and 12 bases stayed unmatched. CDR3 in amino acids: CAISLSRAGGADTQYF. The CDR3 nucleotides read TGTGCCATCAGCTTAAGTCGGGCGGGGGGAGCAGATACGCAGTATTTT.

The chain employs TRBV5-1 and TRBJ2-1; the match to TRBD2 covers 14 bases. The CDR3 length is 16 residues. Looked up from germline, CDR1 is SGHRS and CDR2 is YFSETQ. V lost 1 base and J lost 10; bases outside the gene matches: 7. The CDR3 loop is CASSLPGLAGVWEQFF. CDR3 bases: TGCGCCAGCAGCTTGCCGGGACTAGCGGGGGTTTGGGAGCAGTTCTTC.

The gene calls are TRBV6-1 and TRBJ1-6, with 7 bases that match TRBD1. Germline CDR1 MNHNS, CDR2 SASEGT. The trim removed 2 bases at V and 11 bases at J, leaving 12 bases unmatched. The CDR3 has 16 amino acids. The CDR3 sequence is CASSERQGGRLTPLHF. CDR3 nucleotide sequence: TGTGCCAGCAGTGAACGACAGGGCGGTCGGTTGACACCCCTCCACTTT.

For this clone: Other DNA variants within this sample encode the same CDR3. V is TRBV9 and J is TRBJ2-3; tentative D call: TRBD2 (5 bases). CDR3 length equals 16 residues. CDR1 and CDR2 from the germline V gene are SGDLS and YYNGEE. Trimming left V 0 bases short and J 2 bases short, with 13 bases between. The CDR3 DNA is TGTGCCAGCAGCGTAGCACCCAGACTAAACACAGATACGCAGTATTTT. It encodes CASSVAPRLNTDTQYF.

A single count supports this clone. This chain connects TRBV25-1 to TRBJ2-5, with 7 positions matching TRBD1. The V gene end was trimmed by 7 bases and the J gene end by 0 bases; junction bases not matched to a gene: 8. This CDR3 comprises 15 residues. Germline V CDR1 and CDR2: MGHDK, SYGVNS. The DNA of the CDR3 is TGTGCCAGCACCCGACAGGGTTTGTACCAAGAGACCCAGTACTTC. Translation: CASTRQGLYQETQYF.

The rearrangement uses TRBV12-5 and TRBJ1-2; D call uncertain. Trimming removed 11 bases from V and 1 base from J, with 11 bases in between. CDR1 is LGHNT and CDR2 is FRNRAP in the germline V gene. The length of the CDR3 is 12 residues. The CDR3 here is CASSGFNYGYTF. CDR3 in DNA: TGTGCTTCGTCCGGGTTTAACTATGGCTACACCTTC.

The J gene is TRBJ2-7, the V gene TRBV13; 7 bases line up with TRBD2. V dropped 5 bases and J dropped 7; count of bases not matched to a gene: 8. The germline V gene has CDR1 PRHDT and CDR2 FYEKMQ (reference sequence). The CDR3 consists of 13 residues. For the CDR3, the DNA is TGTGCCAGCAGCCCGAGACTAGCTGGGGAGCAGTACTTC. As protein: CASSPRLAGEQYF.

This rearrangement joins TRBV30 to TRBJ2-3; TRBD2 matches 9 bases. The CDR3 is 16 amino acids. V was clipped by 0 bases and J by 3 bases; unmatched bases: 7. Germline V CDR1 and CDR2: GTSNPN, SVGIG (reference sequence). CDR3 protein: CAWSVFGRGGTDTQYF. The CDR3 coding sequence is TGTGCCTGGAGTGTATTCGGGCGGGGGGGAACAGATACGCAGTATTTT.

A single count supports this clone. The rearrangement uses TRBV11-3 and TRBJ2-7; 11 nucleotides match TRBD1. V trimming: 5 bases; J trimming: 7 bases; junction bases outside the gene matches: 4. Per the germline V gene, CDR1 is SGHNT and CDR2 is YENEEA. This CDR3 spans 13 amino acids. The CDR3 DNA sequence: TGTGCCAGCAGCATCGGGACAGGGGGAGAGCAGTACTTC. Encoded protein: CASSIGTGGEQYF.

In DNA, the CDR3 is TGTGCCAGCTCCAGACAGGGGGCGGACAATTCACCCCTCCACTTT. Translating it yields CASSRQGADNSPLHF. The rearrangement joins TRBV18 to TRBJ1-6; 10 positions agree with TRBD1. V lost 6 bases, J lost 7 bases, and 6 bases stayed unmatched. Germline CDR1 is KGHSH and CDR2 is LQKENI. The CDR3 extends over 15 amino acids.

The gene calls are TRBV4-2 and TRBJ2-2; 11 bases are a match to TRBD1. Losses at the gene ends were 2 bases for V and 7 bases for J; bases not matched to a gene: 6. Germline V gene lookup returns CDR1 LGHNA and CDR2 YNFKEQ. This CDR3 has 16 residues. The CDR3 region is CASSQTDRGRGGELFF. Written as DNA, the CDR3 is TGTGCCAGCAGCCAAACGGACAGGGGGCGGGGCGGGGAGCTGTTTTTT.

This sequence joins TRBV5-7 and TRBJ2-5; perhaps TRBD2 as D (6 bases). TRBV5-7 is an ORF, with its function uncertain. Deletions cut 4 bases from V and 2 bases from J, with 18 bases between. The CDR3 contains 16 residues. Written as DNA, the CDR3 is TGTGCCAGCAGCCGGCGACAGTTCGGGACTCAAGAGACCCAGTACTTC. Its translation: CASSRRQFGTQETQYF.

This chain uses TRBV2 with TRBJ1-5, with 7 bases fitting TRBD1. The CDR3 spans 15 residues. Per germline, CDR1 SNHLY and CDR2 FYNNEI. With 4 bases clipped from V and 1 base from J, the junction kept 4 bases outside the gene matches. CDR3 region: CASSVEGQSNQPQHF. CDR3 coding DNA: TGTGCCAGCAGTGTTGAGGGACAGAGCAATCAGCCCCAGCATTTT. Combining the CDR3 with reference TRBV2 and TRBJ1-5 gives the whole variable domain EPEVTQTPSHQVTQMGQEVILRCVPISNHLYFYWYRQILGQKVEFLVSFYNNEISEKSEIFDDQFSVERPDGSNFTLKIRSTKLEDSAMYFCASSVEGQSNQPQHFGDGTRLSIL.

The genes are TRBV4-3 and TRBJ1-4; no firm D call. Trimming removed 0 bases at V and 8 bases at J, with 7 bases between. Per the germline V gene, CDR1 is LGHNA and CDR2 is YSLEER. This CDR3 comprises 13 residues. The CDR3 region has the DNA TGCGCCAGCAGCCAAGATCGTCGGGAAAAACTGTTTTTT. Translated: CASSQDRREKLFF.

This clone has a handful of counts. CDR3 in amino acids: CASSPDRGNGYTF. The DNA of the CDR3 is TGTGCCAGCAGCCCGGACAGGGGGAATGGCTACACCTTC. This chain joins TRBV7-8 and TRBJ1-2, with TRBD1 identical over 10 bases. The length of the CDR3 is 13 residues. In germline, CDR1 is SGHVS, CDR2 FQNEAQ. V was pared by 5 bases and J by 6 bases, with 3 bases of the junction left unmatched. Drawing the rest from reference TRBV7-8 and TRBJ1-2, the complete variable domain is GAGVSQSPRYKVAKRGQDVALRCDPISGHVSLFWYQQALGQGPEFLTYFQNEAQLDKSGLPSDRFFAERPEGSVSTLKIQRTQQEDSAVYLCASSPDRGNGYTFGSGTRLTVV.